A selection of T cell receptor beta chains follows, all from one sample in a study of cytomegalovirus exposure and HLA in healthy donors. Method: immunoSEQ multiplex PCR; TCRdb's copy keeps in-frame clones and lacks some. The table has about 200,000 clones, approximately 82% seen once. Sequences were obtained from PBMCs. The receptors were sampled from a male donor in good health and CMV-seronegative. Both conserved end residues are part of each CDR3. The D gene is left open where the match is weak. A row's size may be missing; if present it is once, few, many or a size class.

TRBV7-9	-	-	TRBJ1-2	CSSSLGGLGYGYTF	TGTTCCAGCAGCTTAGGGGGGCTCGGCTATGGCTACACCTTC
TRBV1	-	-	TRBJ2-3	CTSSQDLSRELTDTQYF	TGCACCAGCAGCCAAGATCTGTCGCGGGAGTTGACAGATACGCAGTATTTT
TRBV7-9	-	many	TRBJ2-7	CASSLANGLHSYEQYF	TGTGCCAGCAGCTTAGCCAACGGACTGCACTCCTACGAGCAGTACTTC
TRBV28	-	-	TRBJ2-7	CASRLSAYEQYF	TGTGCCAGCAGGTTATCGGCCTACGAGCAGTACTTC
TRBV27	TRBD1	-	TRBJ1-1	CASSLTTGGRPRATEAFF	TGTGCCAGCAGTTTAACTACAGGGGGCCGCCCCCGGGCCACTGAAGCTTTCTTT
TRBV27	-	-	TRBJ1-2	CASKGQDYGYTF	TGTGCCAGTAAAGGACAAGACTATGGCTACACCTTC
TRBV28	-	-	TRBJ1-1	CASSLGGGDTEAFF	TGTGCCAGCAGTTTAGGCGGGGGAGACACTGAAGCTTTCTTT
TRBV7-6	-	few	TRBJ2-7	CASSPRAQTSEQYF	TGTGCCAGCAGCCCCAGGGCCCAGACCTCCGAGCAGTACTTC
TRBV5-4	TRBD2	-	TRBJ2-3	CASRWGTSGSRTDTQYF	TGTGCCAGCAGATGGGGGACTAGCGGGAGTAGGACAGATACGCAGTATTTT
TRBV10-3	TRBD1	-	TRBJ1-4	CATYSGTGNEKLFF	TGTGCCACGTATTCAGGGACAGGGAATGAAAAACTGTTTTTT
TRBV5-1	-	once	TRBJ2-1	CASSLGDLSYNEQFF	TGCGCCAGCAGCTTAGGGGATCTATCCTACAATGAGCAGTTCTTC
TRBV5-6	-	-	TRBJ1-5	CASSLRGIYSNQPQHF	TGTGCCAGCAGCTTGCGAGGAATCTATAGCAATCAGCCCCAGCATTTT
TRBV5-6	-	few	TRBJ2-7	CASSLGGRGSSYEQYF	TGTGCCAGCAGCTTGGGGGGGCGGGGGAGCTCCTACGAGCAGTACTTC
TRBV4-1	-	-	TRBJ2-7	CASSQDRSAAYEQYF	TGCGCCAGCAGCCAAGATCGGAGTGCTGCCTACGAGCAGTACTTC
TRBV11-2	TRBD1	-	TRBJ1-2	CASSRRTGFNYGYTF	TGTGCCAGCAGCAGGCGGACAGGGTTTAACTATGGCTACACCTTC
TRBV2	TRBD1	once	TRBJ2-7	CASRTPEQGSYEQYF	TGTGCCAGCAGGACTCCGGAACAGGGGAGCTACGAGCAGTACTTC
TRBV10-2	-	few	TRBJ1-6	CASSIGFGSPLHF	TGCGCCAGCAGTATCGGGTTTGGGTCACCCCTCCACTTT
TRBV7-2	-	-	TRBJ2-4	CASSLVPEENIQYF	TGTGCCAGCAGCTTAGTACCGGAGGAAAACATTCAGTACTTC
TRBV7-6	-	-	TRBJ2-7	CASSRTGPGEQYF	TGTGCCAGCAGCCGGACTGGTCCTGGGGAGCAGTACTTC
TRBV6-1	-	-	TRBJ1-5	CASSEQGPNNQPQHF	TGTGCCAGCAGTGAACAGGGGCCCAACAATCAGCCCCAGCATTTT
TRBV7-3	TRBD2	-	TRBJ2-3	CASSSRTSGVADTQYF	TGTGCCAGCAGCTCGAGGACTAGCGGGGTTGCAGATACGCAGTATTTT
TRBV21-1	-	-	TRBJ2-3	CASSKRGSGRGDTQYF	TGTGCCAGCAGCAAAAGGGGTAGCGGGAGGGGGGATACGCAGTATTTT
TRBV14	TRBD2	-	TRBJ2-7	CASSGPGGGTYEQYF	TGTGCCAGCAGCGGCCCGGGGGGAGGAACCTACGAGCAGTACTTC
TRBV7-9	-	-	TRBJ2-2	CSSSPLEPGLDGELFF	TGTTCCAGCAGCCCCTTGGAGCCGGGATTGGACGGGGAGCTGTTTTTT
TRBV15	-	-	TRBJ1-2	CATSAGIDYGYTF	TGTGCCACCAGCGCAGGGATAGACTATGGCTACACCTTC
TRBV19	TRBD2	-	TRBJ2-7	CASSVVPTPGRGAYEQYF	TGTGCCAGTAGTGTCGTACCTACCCCGGGACGGGGGGCCTACGAGCAGTACTTC
TRBV7-2	-	-	TRBJ2-1	CASSFPGTSLLGNEQFF	TGTGCCAGCAGCTTCCCCGGAACTAGCTTACTTGGGAATGAGCAGTTCTTC
TRBV4-1	-	-	TRBJ1-1	CASSQEKDRIFYTEAFF	TGCGCCAGCAGCCAAGAAAAGGACAGAATCTTTTACACTGAAGCTTTCTTT
TRBV4-1	TRBD2	-	TRBJ2-4	CASSAAGVGNIQYF	TGCGCCAGCAGCGCAGCGGGAGTCGGAAACATTCAGTACTTC
TRBV7-7	TRBD2	-	TRBJ2-5	CASSVASGGQETQYF	TGTGCTAGCAGTGTTGCTAGCGGGGGACAAGAGACCCAGTACTTC
TRBV7-3	-	-	TRBJ2-5	CASSLDRGETQYF	TGTGCCAGCAGCCTCGACCGCGGGGAGACCCAGTACTTC
TRBV10-2	TRBD1	-	TRBJ1-4	CASSGGGGATNEKLFF	TGCGCCAGCAGTGGAGGAGGGGGCGCAACTAATGAAAAACTGTTTTTT
TRBV9	TRBD1	-	TRBJ1-2	CASSGRDRGRANYGYTF	TGTGCCAGCAGCGGCCGGGACAGGGGGCGGGCTAACTATGGCTACACCTTC
TRBV6-4	TRBD1	-	TRBJ1-5	CASSGDRGRQPQHF	TGTGCCAGCAGTGGCGACAGGGGAAGACAGCCCCAGCATTTT
TRBV28	-	once	TRBJ1-5	CASSGTGTQNQPQHF	TGTGCCAGCAGCGGAACCGGGACACAGAATCAGCCCCAGCATTTT
TRBV5-1	-	-	TRBJ2-1	CASSLVDTKARNEQFF	TGCGCCAGCAGCTTGGTCGACACCAAGGCCCGTAATGAGCAGTTCTTC
TRBV18	-	-	TRBJ2-3	CASSPPSLVDTQYF	TGTGCCAGCTCACCACCCTCGTTAGTAGATACGCAGTATTTT
TRBV4-1	TRBD2	-	TRBJ2-7	CASSKTPAGKSSYEQYF	TGCGCCAGCAGCAAAACCCCAGCGGGGAAGAGCTCCTACGAGCAGTACTTC
TRBV7-3	-	-	TRBJ2-3	CASSLEAGPFYTQYF	TGTGCCAGCAGCTTAGAGGCGGGACCATTTTATACGCAGTATTTT
TRBV4-1	TRBD1	-	TRBJ1-2	CASSQEDDRDPYGYTF	TGCGCCAGCAGCCAAGAAGACGACAGGGACCCATATGGCTACACCTTC
TRBV5-8	-	-	TRBJ2-3	CASSLVPGRVDTQYF	TGTGCCAGCAGCTTGGTACCGGGTCGAGTAGATACGCAGTATTTT
TRBV27	TRBD2	-	TRBJ2-3	CASSWTSGTPQADTQYF	TGTGCCAGCAGTTGGACTAGCGGGACCCCTCAGGCAGATACGCAGTATTTT
TRBV11-2	TRBD2	-	TRBJ2-2	CASSTGLAGDGELFF	TGTGCCAGCAGCACGGGACTAGCGGGAGACGGGGAGCTGTTTTTT
TRBV4-2	TRBD2	-	TRBJ2-7	CASSRSMGGSRSYEQYF	TGTGCCAGCAGCCGATCCATGGGCGGGAGTCGATCCTACGAGCAGTACTTC
TRBV9	-	-	TRBJ2-3	CASSQRADTQYF	TGTGCCAGCAGCCAACGGGCAGATACGCAGTATTTT
TRBV9	TRBD2	-	TRBJ2-7	CASSPTSGRSEQYF	TGTGCCAGCAGCCCGACCAGCGGGAGATCCGAGCAGTACTTC